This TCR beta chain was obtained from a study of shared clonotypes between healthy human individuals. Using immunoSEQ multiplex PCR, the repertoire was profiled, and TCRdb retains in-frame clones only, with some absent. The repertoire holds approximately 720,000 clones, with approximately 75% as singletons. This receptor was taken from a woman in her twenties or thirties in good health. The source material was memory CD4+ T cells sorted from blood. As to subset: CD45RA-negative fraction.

This CDR3 is CASSKTSTAAYEQYF. CDR3 coding DNA: TGTGCCAGCAGCAAAACTAGCACGGCGGCCTACGAGCAGTACTTC. The chain employs TRBV7-9 and TRBJ2-7; TRBD2 is a possible D gene (6 bases). The length of the CDR3 is 15 residues. Trimming cost V 5 bases and J 2 bases, with 16 bases left between them. In germline, CDR1 is SEHNR, CDR2 FQNEAQ (reference sequence).